These 12 T cell receptor beta chains came from one sample sequenced in a study of T cell responses to AZD1222 COVID-19 vaccine. Here immunoSEQ multiplex PCR was the method, and the copy in TCRdb shows in-frame clones only, minus some. The sample has around 120,000 clones, around 93% seen once. This material consisted of peripheral blood, taken on day 0 of AZD1222 vaccination. The receptors were sampled from an adult in good health.

V and J are TRBV6-5 and TRBJ2-7; the match to TRBD2 covers 8 bases. The CDR3 length is 15 residues. In germline, CDR1 is MNHEY, CDR2 SVGAGI. The V gene end was trimmed by 7 bases and the J gene end by 3 bases; junction bases not matched to a gene: 11. The CDR3 nucleotides read TGTGCCAGCAACCCAGGGACTAGTCTCCACTACGAGCAGTACTTC. It codes for CASNPGTSLHYEQYF.

This clone appeared a single time. The V gene is TRBV27, the J gene TRBJ2-7; D unclear. The CDR3 has 13 amino acids. Germline CDR1 and CDR2: MNHEY and SMNVEV (reference sequence). Trimming removed 3 bases from V and 2 bases from J, with 8 bases in between. The CDR3 DNA is TGTGCCAGCAGTTTCCCGCCTCCCTACGAGCAGTACTTC. This gives the protein CASSFPPPYEQYF.

The chain carries TRBV27 and TRBJ1-1; D may be TRBD1 (5 bases). Germline values: CDR1 MNHEY, CDR2 SMNVEV (reference sequence). CDR3 length: 15 residues. V lost 0 bases and J lost 4, with 12 bases in between. The chain's CDR3 is CASSLSGQGATEAFF. The DNA for the CDR3 is TGTGCCAGCAGTTTATCAGGGCAGGGTGCCACTGAAGCTTTCTTT.

The V gene is TRBV7-2, the J gene TRBJ1-1; no definite D call. Deletions cut 3 bases from V and 2 bases from J, with 10 bases between. The CDR3 extends over 14 amino acids. CDR1 and CDR2 from the germline V gene are SGHTA and FQGNSA. The CDR3 region has the DNA TGTGCCAGCAGCTTTAAAGACGTTAACACTGAAGCTTTCTTT. As protein: CASSFKDVNTEAFF.

This sequence joins TRBV19 and TRBJ1-2, with D hard to call. The V and J ends lost 7 bases and 4 bases respectively, with 13 bases between them. Germline V gives CDR1 LNHDA, CDR2 SQIVND (reference sequence). The CDR3 runs to 13 residues. The CDR3 nucleotides read TGTGCCAGTAAACCAGAGGGTACCTATGGCTACACCTTC. Protein: CASKPEGTYGYTF.

Worth noting for this clone: This sample includes further DNA sequences coding for the same CDR3. The CDR3 nucleotides are TGCAGCGGAGGGGCTGAAGCTTTCTTT. Translated, it gives CSGGAEAFF. The gene calls are TRBV29-1 and TRBJ1-1, with a tentative D call TRBD1 (5 bases). Per germline, CDR1 SQVTM and CDR2 ANQGSEA. The V end lost 7 bases, the J end lost 6 bases, and 6 bases lay between the germline ends. CDR3 length: 9 amino acids.

The chain couples TRBV27 to TRBJ2-3; 12 nucleotides match TRBD2. In germline, CDR1 is MNHEY, CDR2 SMNVEV (reference sequence). V was clipped by 6 bases and J by 2 bases; unmatched bases: 3. The CDR3 is 15 amino acids. DNA for the CDR3: TGTGCCAGCAGCGGACTAGCGGGAACCACAGATACGCAGTATTTT. Translation gives CASSGLAGTTDTQYF.

The V and J genes are TRBV6-1 and TRBJ1-2; 7 positions agree with TRBD1. Per germline, CDR1 MNHNS and CDR2 SASEGT. V shed 1 base and J 4 bases; nucleotides not matched to a gene: 6. The CDR3 runs 15 residues. The CDR3 is CASSEGQGGVYGYTF. The CDR3 nucleotides are TGTGCCAGCAGTGAAGGGCAGGGGGGGGTCTATGGCTACACCTTC.

The rearrangement links TRBV4-3 to TRBJ1-3; D might be TRBD1 (6 bases). Trimming shortened V by 3 bases and J by 3 bases, and 15 bases separated the two germline ends. CDR3 length equals 16 residues. Germline CDR1 is LGHNA and CDR2 is YSLEER. The CDR3 sequence: CASSQAPGGHGNTIYF. The CDR3 DNA is TGCGCCAGCAGCCAGGCCCCCGGGGGCCATGGAAACACCATATATTTT.

This clone was seen just once. The gene calls are TRBV7-2 and TRBJ1-2, with TRBD1 as a possible D gene (6 bases). V was cut by 5 bases and J by 6 bases, with 16 bases left in between. Germline V gives CDR1 SGHTA, CDR2 FQGNSA. The CDR3 is made up of 14 amino acids. CDR3 protein: CASSITQGLDGYTF. The CDR3 nucleotides read TGTGCCAGCAGCATTACTCAGGGGCTAGATGGCTACACCTTC.

This clone has a single count. CDR3 sequence (DNA): TGCGCCAGCAGTCAAATTATGAAGCGGAGGGGTCAGACCTACAATGAGCAGTTCTTC. Residues: CASSQIMKRRGQTYNEQFF. The chain recombines TRBV23-1 with TRBJ2-1, with a weak D call TRBD2 (6 bases). TRBV23-1 is an open reading frame whose function is uncertain. This CDR3 is built from 19 residues. V lost 2 bases, J lost 2 bases, and 22 bases lay in between.

The J gene is TRBJ1-1, the V gene TRBV27; the D is unclear. The CDR3 extends over 14 amino acids. Germline values: CDR1 MNHEY, CDR2 SMNVEV (reference sequence). V lost 4 bases to trimming and J lost 4 bases, with 13 bases between them. CDR3 loop: CASSSPSHFTEAFF. The CDR3 region has the DNA TGTGCCAGCAGTTCTCCCTCGCACTTCACTGAAGCTTTCTTT.